One and the same sample provided the 19 T cell receptor beta chains below, sequenced in a study of T cells in narcolepsy. Libraries were prepared by immunoSEQ multiplex PCR; TCRdb keeps only in-frame clonotypes and omits some of them. The repertoire holds 23,000 or so clones, with 70% to 90% as singletons. Input material: CD45RA- memory CD4+ T cells from PBMCs. These receptors were taken from a human donor with narcolepsy.

The chain carries TRBV7-2 and TRBJ2-1, with D perhaps TRBD2 (5 bases). The V and J ends lost 5 bases and 5 bases respectively, with 19 bases between them. Looked up from germline, CDR1 is SGHTA and CDR2 is FQGNSA. This CDR3 has 16 residues. CDR3 nucleotides: TGTGCCAGCAGCCTCGGCGGCCTACAGAGGGACAATGAGCAGTTCTTC. This translates into CASSLGGLQRDNEQFF.

V gene TRBV19 combines with J gene TRBJ2-7; 8 positions match TRBD2. CDR1 LNHDA and CDR2 SQIVND come from the germline V gene (reference sequence). V shed 5 bases and J 7 bases; nucleotides not matched to a gene: 10. The CDR3 totals 14 residues. The CDR3 region has the DNA TGTGCCAGTAGTGTCGGGGGGGGAGTTGGAGAGCAGTACTTC. Residues: CASSVGGGVGEQYF.

The rearrangement links TRBV19 to TRBJ2-7; 7 bases match TRBD1. The CDR3 contains 12 residues. Germline V gene lookup returns CDR1 LNHDA and CDR2 SQIVND (reference sequence). After removal of 7 bases from V and 12 bases from J, the junction contained 12 bases not matched to a gene. The CDR3 DNA reads as TGTGCCAGTATGGAACAGGGGACCAGGCTGTACTTC. Amino acid sequence: CASMEQGTRLYF.

The rearrangement links TRBV6-5 to TRBJ2-7; TRBD2 matches at 9 bases. The CDR3 runs to 15 residues. V lost 0 bases, J lost 6 bases, and 6 bases stayed unmatched. Germline V gives CDR1 MNHEY, CDR2 SVGAGI. This CDR3 is CASSYSPLAGTEQYF. The CDR3 DNA reads TGTGCCAGCAGTTACTCTCCTCTAGCGGGAACCGAGCAGTACTTC.

The V and J genes are TRBV11-2 and TRBJ1-1, with D possibly TRBD1 on 5 matching bases. The CDR3 has 14 amino acids. Germline V lookup: CDR1 SGHAT, CDR2 FQNNGV. With 1 base removed from V and 5 bases from J, the gap between germline ends came to 11 bases. The CDR3 is CASSLVGKGTEAFF. The CDR3 DNA sequence: TGTGCCAGCAGCTTAGTGGGGAAGGGGACTGAAGCTTTCTTT.

The J gene is TRBJ1-1, the V gene TRBV6-4; 11 nucleotides line up with TRBD1. Per the germline V gene, CDR1 is MRHNA and CDR2 is SNTAGT. The CDR3 has 13 amino acids. V trimming: 8 bases; J trimming: 4 bases; junction bases outside the gene matches: 3. The CDR3 DNA follows: TGTGCCAGCGGACAGGGGGCGCGCACTGAAGCTTTCTTT. Its translation: CASGQGARTEAFF.

The chain couples TRBV6-1 to TRBJ1-4; the D is unclear. The germline V gene has CDR1 MNHNS and CDR2 SASEGT. V lost 6 bases and J lost 6, with 11 bases in between. This CDR3 comprises 13 residues. This CDR3 reads CASRGIDDEKLFF. CDR3 nucleotides: TGTGCCAGCAGAGGGATTGACGATGAAAAACTGTTTTTT.

The chain couples TRBV4-2 to TRBJ2-1; TRBD2 agrees at 10 bases. Germline V gives CDR1 LGHNA, CDR2 YNFKEQ. V gave up 0 bases and J gave up 4 bases; unmatched junction bases: 6. CDR3 length equals 17 residues. For the CDR3, the DNA is TGTGCCAGCAGCCAAGAGGGACTAGCGTCCAGATACAATGAGCAGTTCTTC. This gives the protein CASSQEGLASRYNEQFF.

This sequence joins TRBV10-3 and TRBJ2-1; the D gene is possibly TRBD2 (5 bases). V gave up 10 bases and J gave up 2 bases, with 21 bases separating them. Germline V lookup: CDR1 ENHRY, CDR2 SYGVKD. The CDR3 is 16 residues long. The CDR3, as DNA: TGTGCCACCACAGCTCTTCGGACTGGGACCTACAATGAGCAGTTCTTC. It translates to CATTALRTGTYNEQFF.

The chain has TRBV27 and TRBJ2-2; a weak D match, TRBD1 (5 bases). The V end lost 1 base, the J end lost 7 bases, and 10 bases lay between the germline ends. Germline V lookup: CDR1 MNHEY, CDR2 SMNVEV (reference sequence). The CDR3 runs 14 residues. The CDR3 region has the DNA TGTGCCAGCAGTTTATATGGGGCGGTCGGGGAGCTGTTTTTT. It yields the protein CASSLYGAVGELFF.

This clone is a singleton in its sample. This chain connects TRBV7-3 to TRBJ2-3; TRBD2 matches at 7 bases. Germline V lookup: CDR1 SGHTA, CDR2 FQGTGA. This CDR3 is 15 amino acids long. V shed 5 bases, J shed 3 bases, and the junction held 8 bases outside the gene matches. The CDR3 region has the DNA TGTGCCAGCAGCCCGGTAGGGCGGGAGACAGATACGCAGTATTTT. This codes for CASSPVGRETDTQYF. The entire variable domain, with the rest obtained from reference TRBV7-3 and TRBJ2-3, is as follows: GAGVSQTPSNKVTEKGKYVELRCDPISGHTALYWYRQSLGQGPEFLIYFQGTGAADDSGLPNDRFFAVRPEGSVSTLKIQRTERGDSAVYLCASSPVGRETDTQYFGPGTRLTVL.

This sequence joins TRBV7-9 and TRBJ2-5; no definite D call. V was trimmed by 5 bases and J by 2 bases, leaving 12 bases between them. CDR1 and CDR2 (germline): SEHNR, FQNEAQ (reference sequence). The CDR3 has 14 amino acids. The CDR3 reads CASSPRLDQETQYF. The CDR3 bases are TGTGCCAGCAGCCCCCGACTGGATCAAGAGACCCAGTACTTC.

The chain employs TRBV9 and TRBJ2-2; D gene unclear. The germline V gene encodes CDR1 SGDLS and CDR2 YYNGEE. V dropped 0 bases and J dropped 5 bases, with 5 bases sitting between them. The CDR3 is made up of 13 amino acids. CDR3 sequence: CASSVGGTGELFF. The CDR3 DNA reads as TGTGCCAGCAGCGTAGGTGGTACCGGGGAGCTGTTTTTT.

The chain employs TRBV7-8 and TRBJ1-3, with a weak D call TRBD1 (5 bases). Deletions cut 5 bases from V and 8 bases from J, with 19 bases between. CDR3 length: 15 amino acids. Germline V gives CDR1 SGHVS, CDR2 FQNEAQ. CDR3 sequence (DNA): TGTGCCAGCAGCACTGGGACTCCTCTCGCGGACACCATATATTTT. Translated: CASSTGTPLADTIYF.

The chain recombines TRBV19 with TRBJ2-2; D may be TRBD2 (5 bases). Trimming left V 5 bases short and J 7 bases short, with 8 bases between. Germline V lookup: CDR1 LNHDA, CDR2 SQIVND (reference sequence). This CDR3 region has 12 residues. Here the CDR3 DNA reads TGTGCCAGTAGTCCTCGGGGCGGGGAGCTGTTTTTT. Translation: CASSPRGGELFF.

The chain is built from TRBV28 and TRBJ1-1; weak D call: TRBD1 (5 bases). The CDR3 is 17 residues long. V was pared by 7 bases and J by 1 base, with 22 bases between. Germline CDR1 is MDHEN and CDR2 is SYDVKM. CDR3: CASIRGAMMAPNTEAFF. The CDR3 DNA follows: TGTGCCAGCATTCGGGGCGCAATGATGGCCCCGAACACTGAAGCTTTCTTT.

The rearrangement uses TRBV7-2 and TRBJ1-1, with TRBD1 identical over 7 bases. CDR1 and CDR2 from the germline V gene are SGHTA and FQGNSA. V shed 3 bases and J 4 bases; nucleotides not matched to a gene: 5. The CDR3 is made up of 14 amino acids. CDR3 residues: CASSLRQGATEAFF. The CDR3 DNA follows: TGTGCCAGCAGCTTGAGACAGGGAGCCACTGAAGCTTTCTTT.

V gene TRBV5-4 combines with J gene TRBJ2-3; a possible D gene is TRBD1 (5 bases). V gave up 3 bases and J gave up 0 bases, with 11 bases separating them. Per germline, CDR1 SGHNT and CDR2 YYREEE (reference sequence). The CDR3 has 15 residues. The CDR3 is CASSSQTASTDTQYF. As DNA, the CDR3 is TGTGCCAGCAGCTCTCAGACAGCTAGCACAGATACGCAGTATTTT.

This rearrangement joins TRBV2 to TRBJ1-5, with 8 bases fitting TRBD1. The CDR3 is 14 residues long. V was clipped by 3 bases and J by 5 bases; unmatched bases: 3. Germline V gene data show CDR1 as SNHLY and CDR2 as FYNNEI. The CDR3 loop is CASSESDRDQPQHF. The CDR3 DNA is TGTGCCAGCAGTGAGTCGGACAGGGATCAGCCCCAGCATTTT.